These T cell receptor beta chains were read from a single sample in a study of vaccination and CD4 T cells after COVID-19. TCRdb recomputed calls from the PCR reads with MiXCR, one row per CDR3 protein. The sample contains about 3,900 distinct CDR3 sequences, roughly 19% of which appear only once. Their antigen targets remain unknown. Sequencing input: CD4+ T cells from blood, cultured in vitro. Every receptor here comes from a human donor who had recovered from COVID-19. Both conserved end residues are part of each CDR3. The D gene is left open where the match is weak. Not every row has a clone size; where given, it reads once, few, many or a size class.

. few TRBJ2-7 TRBV12-3/TRBV12-4 CASSFGQSYEQYF TGTGCCAGCAGTTTCGGGCAGTCCTACGAGCAGTACTTC
TRBD2 . TRBJ2-2 TRBV19 CASSIRSSGDNTGELFF TGTGCCAGTAGTATCCGATCTAGCGGGGATAACACCGGGGAGCTGTTTTTT
. . TRBJ1-3 TRBV30 CAWSVLPSGNTIYF TGTGCCTGGAGTGTACTCCCCTCTGGAAACACCATATATTTT
. . TRBJ2-5 TRBV12-3/TRBV12-4 CASSFDRTQYF TGTGCCAGCAGTTTCGATCGGACCCAGTACTTC
. . TRBJ2-7 TRBV7-2 CASSSGSGQYF TGTGCCAGCAGCTCCGGATCCGGGCAGTACTTC
. . TRBJ1-1 TRBV7-9 CASSFEMNTEAFF TGTGCCAGCAGCTTCGAGATGAACACTGAAGCTTTCTTT
. . TRBJ1-1 TRBV12-3/TRBV12-4 CASSPLSGSGNTEAFF TGTGCCAGCAGTCCCCTCTCTGGATCGGGGAACACTGAAGCTTTCTTT
TRBD1 medium-sized TRBJ1-1 TRBV12-3/TRBV12-4 CASSQDRVQEAFF TGTGCCAGCAGCCAGGACAGGGTCCAGGAAGCTTTCTTT
. large TRBJ2-5 TRBV30 CAWSEAGQEETQYF TGTGCCTGGAGTGAGGCGGGGCAGGAAGAGACCCAGTACTTC
. few TRBJ1-3 TRBV19 CASSIRDTGGNTIYF TGTGCCAGTAGTATCCGGGACACCGGTGGAAACACCATATATTTT
TRBD2 medium-sized TRBJ2-7 TRBV4-2 CASSRSSGGDYEQYF TGTGCCAGCAGCCGGTCTAGCGGGGGGGACTACGAGCAGTACTTC
TRBD2 . TRBJ2-5 TRBV2 CASIISGAGTQYF TGTGCCAGCATTATTAGCGGGGCCGGGACCCAGTACTTC
TRBD2 . TRBJ2-3 TRBV11-2 CASSLDSGTSGGVTDTQYF TGTGCCAGCAGCTTAGACAGCGGGACTAGCGGGGGGGTCACAGATACGCAGTATTTT
. . TRBJ2-1 TRBV7-3 CASSLNRRGEQEFF TGTGCCAGCAGCTTAAACCGGCGGGGTGAGCAAGAGTTCTTC
TRBD1 few TRBJ2-3 TRBV20-1 CSATGQGASDTQYF TGCAGTGCTACGGGACAGGGGGCTTCAGATACGCAGTATTTT
. . TRBJ1-6 TRBV10-3 CAISDGGRQSSPLHF TGTGCCATCAGTGACGGGGGTAGACAGAGTTCACCCCTCCACTTT
TRBD1 medium-sized TRBJ1-2 TRBV2 CASSPSTGARYGYTF TGTGCCAGCAGTCCCTCGACAGGGGCTCGCTATGGCTACACCTTC
TRBD1 few TRBJ1-5 TRBV5-1 CASSSGTGVQPQHF TGCGCCAGCAGCTCCGGGACAGGGGTACAGCCCCAGCATTTT
. few TRBJ1-5 TRBV7-2 CASSFQSTSNQPQHF TGTGCCAGCAGCTTCCAAAGTACGAGCAATCAGCCCCAGCATTTT
. . TRBJ1-1 TRBV29-1 CSVEAAGWSAGAFF TGCAGCGTTGAAGCGGCAGGGTGGTCGGCTGGAGCTTTCTTT
. few TRBJ1-1 TRBV30 CAWRDLGFGGTEAFF TGTGCCTGGAGGGACCTCGGGTTCGGGGGGACTGAAGCTTTCTTT
. . TRBJ2-1 TRBV7-9 CASSLGAGNSYNEQFF TGTGCCAGCAGCTTAGGGGCGGGGAACTCCTACAATGAGCAGTTCTTC
. few TRBJ1-1 TRBV19 CASSIGWNTEAFF TGTGCCAGTAGTATTGGATGGAACACTGAAGCTTTCTTT
TRBD2 . TRBJ2-7 TRBV27 CASSLSIAGGPGEQYF TGTGCCAGCAGTTTATCGATTGCGGGGGGCCCGGGGGAGCAGTACTTC
. few TRBJ1-5 TRBV7-9 CASSGGGQPQHF TGTGCCAGCAGCGGGGGGGGTCAGCCCCAGCATTTT
. few TRBJ1-1 TRBV18 CASSLGRGNTEAFF TGTGCCAGCTCACTGGGAAGGGGGAACACTGAAGCTTTCTTT
. . TRBJ2-5 TRBV5-1 CASSEAMETQYF TGCGCCAGCAGCGAAGCGATGGAGACCCAGTACTTC
. few TRBJ1-1 TRBV2 CASSEGGPNTEAFF TGTGCCAGCAGTGAAGGGGGACCGAACACTGAAGCTTTCTTT
. few TRBJ2-7 TRBV21-1 CASTDSDGEQYF TGTGCCAGCACCGACAGTGACGGGGAGCAGTACTTC
. medium-sized TRBJ2-5 TRBV7-6 CASSLVGIETQYF TGTGCCAGCAGCTTAGTAGGAATAGAGACCCAGTACTTC
TRBD2 . TRBJ2-1 TRBV2 CASRILSGGTNEQFF TGTGCCAGCAGGATCCTTAGCGGGGGCACCAATGAGCAGTTCTTC
. . TRBJ1-5 TRBV5-8 CASSPKRFYSNQPQHF TGTGCCAGCAGCCCAAAGAGATTTTATAGCAATCAGCCCCAGCATTTT
. few TRBJ2-5 TRBV6-1 CASRGTGQETQYF TGTGCCAGCAGGGGAACAGGACAAGAGACCCAGTACTTC
TRBD2 . TRBJ2-1 TRBV6-2/TRBV6-3 CAVRGGGIAEQFF TGTGCCGTCCGCGGGGGGGGAATCGCTGAGCAGTTCTTC
. medium-sized TRBJ2-2 TRBV11-2 CASSPHYKGGRTGELFF TGTGCCAGCAGCCCCCATTACAAGGGGGGGCGAACCGGGGAGCTGTTTTTT
. few TRBJ2-3 TRBV28 CASSTPTDTQYF TGTGCCAGCAGTACCCCCACAGATACGCAGTATTTT
TRBD2 . TRBJ2-5 TRBV30 CAWSHPTSGLETQYF TGTGCCTGGAGTCACCCGACTAGCGGTTTAGAGACCCAGTACTTC